This TCR beta chain emerged from a study of blood T cell repertoires in COVID-19. The CDR3 sequence is 12 residues long. Trimming took off 3 bases at V and 8 bases at J, with 10 bases between the two ends. Germline loops: CDR1 PRHDT, CDR2 FYEKMQ (reference sequence). Authors' data handling: Amplification with reference gene primers provided the estimates of nucleated cell counts. This table comes from immunoSEQ multiplex PCR, and its TCRdb copy is limited to in-frame clones, with some not included. V and J calls and clone size are copied from that table; D and trimming were computed from the DNA. The sample contains 100,000 or so clones, 86% of which appear only once.

The gene calls are TRBV13 and TRBJ1-2; a possible D gene is TRBD1 (6 bases). Sequencing was carried out using peripheral blood. The TCR was taken from a man aged 60 to 69 with acute or convalescent COVID-19. CDR3 amino acids: CASSLGARGYTF. The CDR3 nucleotides are TGTGCCAGCAGCTTGGGGGCACGGGGCTACACCTTC.